This T cell receptor (beta chain) was identified during a study of graft-versus-host responses after intestinal transplantation. General study points: GvH clones appeared in recipient marrow, some first in ileum or blood.

Germline CDR1 and CDR2: SNHLY and FYNNEI. Trimming stripped 1 base from V and 3 bases from J, with 10 bases between. This CDR3 comprises 14 residues. Method: immunoSEQ multiplex PCR; TCRdb's copy keeps in-frame clones and lacks some. The sample lists about 90,000 clones; about 93% were seen once. Of note for this clone: Its antigen is not known.

The sample here was unstimulated CD8+ T cells sorted from spleen or lymph node cells, taken before transplant. The chain couples TRBV2 to TRBJ2-7; weak D call: TRBD1 (6 bases). The receptor comes from a human donor who was the organ donor for an intestinal transplant. The CDR3 bases are TGTGCCAGCAGTGAAGGTGGCAGGGGCTACGAGCAGTACTTC. It codes for CASSEGGRGYEQYF.